This record covers a single T cell receptor beta chain. The target antigen is unknown. These data belong to a study of CD8 T cell repertoires and HIV-1 epitope variants. About the study: Control wells had CMV/EBV/flu peptides, negative Ebola AY9, or no peptide. Autologous T cell-negative cells served as antigen-presenting cells in equal numbers. 1M T cells were kept uncultured as a baseline.

The assay was immunoSEQ multiplex PCR, and TCRdb's table has in-frame clones only and misses some. Of a few thousand clones in the sample, about 67% were seen once. General study results and limits: Nine antigen-specific TCR beta clonotypes were found; more than five seemed cross-reactive to variants.

The CDR3 length is 15 residues. V lost 5 bases and J 0 bases, leaving 14 bases between the germline ends. Germline CDR1 MNHEY, CDR2 SVGAGI. Sequencing used cultured CD8+ T cells derived from PBMCs. The chain uses TRBV6-5 and TRBJ2-7, with a weak D call TRBD2 (6 bases). The clonotype comes from a male donor with HIV. The CDR3 region is CASSKDSGPSYEQYF. CDR3 coding DNA: TGTGCCAGCAGTAAAGACAGCGGGCCCTCCTACGAGCAGTACTTC.